This T cell receptor (beta chain) derives from a study of HIV-infected patients and healthy controls (dated 2014 in TCRdb). For the study in its entirety: Whether deep TCR repertoire sequencing of small blood samples from HIV patients could capture immune perturbation and reconstitution was tested in the study. Broader findings and caveats from the paper: Healthy control repertoires showed roughly threefold more distinct CDR3s and higher Shannon diversity than untreated HIV+ repertoires. The observed differences in diversity could not be explained by the slight differences in age and sex profiles between the study cohorts. In size-matched repertoire data, the apparent post-therapy recovery of the Gini index in HIV-infected patients was not replicated. Compared with controls, HIV-infected patients showed significantly different mean usage of eight alpha and eight beta V genes. Significantly higher mean Gini indices were seen in HIV-infected repertoires than in controls, possibly reflecting oligoclonality. In the samples, alpha-beta chain pairing was left undetermined. In the study, no determination of donor HLA types was made. Differing numbers of distinct sequences in patients and controls hindered comparison, and size-matching assigned excessive weight to rare events in the HIV-infected data. MAIT cell alpha-chain CDR3s were present at high frequency in healthy controls but severely depleted in HIV+ repertoires. During therapy, a significant decrease in frequency was seen for HIV-associated CDR3s, whereas no significant change was found for CMV-associated CDR3s, although most of them became more frequent. Processing was restricted to sixteen HIV-infected individuals, which the authors judged to be a major constraint on the generalizability of the findings. Using whole blood restricted sequencing depth and prevented separating the dynamics of distinct T-cell subpopulations. Both the Jaccard index and the count of highly shared sequences showed that healthy controls shared more CDR3s between individuals than HIV+ patients did.

Based on the germline V gene, the CDR1 and CDR2 sequences are SQVTM and ANQGSEA. The CDR3 spans 14 residues, from the cysteine through the phenylalanine. Just the 42-base CDR3 DNA is kept, in frame starting at base 1. V sheds 4 bases and J sheds 2 bases, leaving 14 bases between their ends. Comments on this clonotype: Its antigen is currently not known. The record has no base qualities; no much larger clone is one base away.

Whole blood was used without cell fractionation, so the repertoire reflected all unsorted peripheral T cells. As controls, ten healthy donors without infection were sampled, and four of the ten donors were sampled a second time approximately 13 weeks later. A roughly 2.7 ml sample of peripheral blood was drawn into Tempus tubes for RNA extraction. Residual genomic DNA was removed with the TURBO-DNase kit and globin mRNA was depleted with GLOBINclear. Reverse transcription of approximately 500 ng RNA was performed with SuperScript III using primers directed against the alpha and beta constant regions. Separate alpha and beta chain libraries were made by chain-specific third strand synthesis with multiplexing indices. The protocol used a single primer pair to amplify all rearrangements within a chain, which avoided primer bias, and attached molecular barcodes to each cDNA molecule. Purified cDNA was joined by T4 RNA Ligase 1 to a 5' RACE adapter carrying a random hexamer and the SP2 sequencing primer site. Second strand synthesis was primed from the SP2 site with Phusion polymerase, using slow temperature ramps to favor optimal annealing. Each molecule's 12-nucleotide barcode consisted of two random hexamer sequences, both added before amplification and joined together. A brief initial PCR introduced P5 and P7 adapter elements together with a second index, and a roughly 25-cycle amplification PCR using P5s and P7 primers was subsequently performed. The libraries went through 25 to 35 PCR cycles in total, were quantified on a Qubit, were sized on a Bioanalyzer, and were diluted to around 3.7 nM. The normalized libraries were sequenced on an Illumina MiSeq using 2 x 250 paired-end kits. Reverse transcription reactions were cleaned up on MinElute columns and eluted into 9.5 to 10 ul Tris-Cl. The adapter ligations were run for roughly 21 hours at 16 degrees C, and AMPure XP beads at a 1:1 ratio were afterwards used to clean them. The authors processed their data as follows. Demultiplexed FASTQ files were processed with a modified Decombinator that output V, J, insert and barcode information. Sequences that shared a barcode but differed from the dominant sequence were treated as errors and discarded, and barcodes were clustered at Levenshtein distance 3 and counted to estimate the original cDNA molecules. Downstream analyses used R packages ineq, vegan, igraph and RCytoscape, with IMGT nomenclature and CDR3 definitions. The authors computed V gene usage over distinct sequences and counted each TCR a single time to avoid skew from clonal expansion. Within a donor, similarity networks joined unique CDR3 amino acid sequences in every case where two of them were separated by a single Levenshtein edit. Published HIV-specific CDR3s (fewer than 100 alpha, 700 to 900 beta) and CMV-specific CDR3s (around twelve alpha, around 250 beta) were assembled and queried against the repertoires. It was shown by random subsampling to size-matched repertoires that the decreased diversity of patients was not caused by their lower sequence numbers. TCRdb trimmed public reads at Q25 via fastp, called clones via MiXCR and kept in-frame beta chains. Each CDR3 protein appears once, grouped with its most common genes and DNA. TCRdb's processing, not the authors' own work, is the source of the V and J calls. Counted in this sample were roughly 20,000 distinct CDR3 sequences; 9% to 10% of them appeared once. The ten largest clones represent about 6.7% of the sample.

The rearrangement combines TRBV29-1 with TRBJ2-5; the D gene is perhaps TRBD1, from 7 matching bases. The TCR originated in an adult in good health. The sample taken for sequencing was blood. The DNA sequence reads TGCAGCGTTGGAGGGGGGACAGCGCAAGAGACCCAGTACTTC. This yields the protein CSVGGGTAQETQYF.